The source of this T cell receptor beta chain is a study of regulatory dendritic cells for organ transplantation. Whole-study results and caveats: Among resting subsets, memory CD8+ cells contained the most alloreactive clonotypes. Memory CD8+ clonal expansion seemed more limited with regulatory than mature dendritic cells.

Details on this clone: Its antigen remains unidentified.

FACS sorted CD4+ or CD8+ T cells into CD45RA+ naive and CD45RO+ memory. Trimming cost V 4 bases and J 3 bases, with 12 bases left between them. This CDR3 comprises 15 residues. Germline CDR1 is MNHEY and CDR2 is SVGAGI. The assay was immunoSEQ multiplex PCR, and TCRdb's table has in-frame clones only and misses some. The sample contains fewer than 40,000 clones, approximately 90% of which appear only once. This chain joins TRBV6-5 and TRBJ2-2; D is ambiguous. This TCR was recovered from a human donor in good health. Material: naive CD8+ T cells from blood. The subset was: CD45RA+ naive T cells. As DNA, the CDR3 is TGTGCCAGCAGTTTGTCGGCTTTGTACACCGGGGAGCTGTTTTTT. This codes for CASSLSALYTGELFF.